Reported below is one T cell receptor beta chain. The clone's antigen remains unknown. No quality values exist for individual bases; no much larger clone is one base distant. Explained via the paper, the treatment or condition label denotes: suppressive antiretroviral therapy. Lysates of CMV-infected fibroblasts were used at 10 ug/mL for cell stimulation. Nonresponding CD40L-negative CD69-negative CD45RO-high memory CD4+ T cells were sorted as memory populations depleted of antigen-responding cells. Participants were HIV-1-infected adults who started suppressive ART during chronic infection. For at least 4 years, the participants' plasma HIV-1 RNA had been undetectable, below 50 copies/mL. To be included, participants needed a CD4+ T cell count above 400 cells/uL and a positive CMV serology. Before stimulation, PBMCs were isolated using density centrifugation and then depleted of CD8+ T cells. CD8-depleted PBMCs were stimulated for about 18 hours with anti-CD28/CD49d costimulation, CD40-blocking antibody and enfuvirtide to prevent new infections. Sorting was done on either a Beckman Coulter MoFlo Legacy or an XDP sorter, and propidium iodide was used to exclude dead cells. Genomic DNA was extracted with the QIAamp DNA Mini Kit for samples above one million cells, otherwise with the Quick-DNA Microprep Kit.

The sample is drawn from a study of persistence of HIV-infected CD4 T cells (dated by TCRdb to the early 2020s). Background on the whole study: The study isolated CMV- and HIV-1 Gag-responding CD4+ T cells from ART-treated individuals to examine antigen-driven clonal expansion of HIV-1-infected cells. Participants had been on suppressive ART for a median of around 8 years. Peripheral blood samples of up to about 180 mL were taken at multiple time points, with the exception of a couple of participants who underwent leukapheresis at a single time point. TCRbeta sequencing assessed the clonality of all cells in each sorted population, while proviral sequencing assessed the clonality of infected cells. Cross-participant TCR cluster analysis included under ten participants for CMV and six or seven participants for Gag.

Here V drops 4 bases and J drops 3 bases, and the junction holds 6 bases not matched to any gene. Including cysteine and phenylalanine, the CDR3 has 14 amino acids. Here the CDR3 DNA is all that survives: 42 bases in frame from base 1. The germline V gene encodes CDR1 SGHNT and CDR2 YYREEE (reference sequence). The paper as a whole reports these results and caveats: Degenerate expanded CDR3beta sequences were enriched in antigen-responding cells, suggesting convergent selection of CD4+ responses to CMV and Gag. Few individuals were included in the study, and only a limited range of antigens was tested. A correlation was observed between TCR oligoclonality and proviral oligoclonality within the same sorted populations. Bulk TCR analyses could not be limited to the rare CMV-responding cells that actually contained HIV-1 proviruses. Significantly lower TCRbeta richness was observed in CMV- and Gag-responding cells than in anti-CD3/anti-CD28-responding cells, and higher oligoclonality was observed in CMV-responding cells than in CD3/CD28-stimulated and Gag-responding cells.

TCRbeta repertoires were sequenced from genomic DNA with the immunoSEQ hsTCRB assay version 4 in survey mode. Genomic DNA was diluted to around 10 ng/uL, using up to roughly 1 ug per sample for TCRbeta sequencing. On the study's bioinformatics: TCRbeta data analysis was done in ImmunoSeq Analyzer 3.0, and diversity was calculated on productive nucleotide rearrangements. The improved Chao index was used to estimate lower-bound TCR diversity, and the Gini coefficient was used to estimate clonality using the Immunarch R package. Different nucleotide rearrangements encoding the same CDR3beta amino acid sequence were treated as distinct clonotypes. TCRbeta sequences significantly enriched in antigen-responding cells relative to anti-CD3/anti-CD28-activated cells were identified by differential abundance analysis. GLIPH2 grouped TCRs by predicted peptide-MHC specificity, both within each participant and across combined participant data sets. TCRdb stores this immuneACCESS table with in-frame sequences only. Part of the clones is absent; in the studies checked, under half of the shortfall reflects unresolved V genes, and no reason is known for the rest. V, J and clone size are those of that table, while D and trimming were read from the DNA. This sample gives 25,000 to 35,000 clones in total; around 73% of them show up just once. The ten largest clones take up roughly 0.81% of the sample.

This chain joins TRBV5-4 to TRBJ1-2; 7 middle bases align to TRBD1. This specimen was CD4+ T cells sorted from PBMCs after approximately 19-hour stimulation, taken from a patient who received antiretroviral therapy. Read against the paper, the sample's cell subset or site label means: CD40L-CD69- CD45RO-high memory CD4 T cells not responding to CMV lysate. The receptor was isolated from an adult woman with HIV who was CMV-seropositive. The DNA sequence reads TGTGCCAGCAGCCTGGGGGACAGATACTATGGCTACACCTTC. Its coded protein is CASSLGDRYYGYTF. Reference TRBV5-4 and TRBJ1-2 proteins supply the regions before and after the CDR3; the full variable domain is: ETGVTQSPTHLIKTRGQQVTLRCSSQSGHNTVSWYQQALGQGPQFIFQYYREEENGRGNFPPRFSGLQFPNYSSELNVNALELDDSALYLCASSLGDRYYGYTFGSGTRLTVV.